A single T cell receptor (beta chain) is shown here with its context. The entry originates in a study of blood T cell repertoires in COVID-19. In the study overall: Material from acute and convalescent COVID-19 was sourced from the United States, Italy and Spain. T cells, B-cell-depleted T cells, or PBMCs provided the cDNA or gDNA that served as material.

The authors' processing: Amplification of reference gene primers provided the estimated nucleated cell counts. Measured with immunoSEQ multiplex PCR; TCRdb has only the in-frame clones, and not every one. The V and J calls and the clone size are those of that table, but D and trimming were determined from the DNA. The sample lists 350,000 to 400,000 clones, about 89% occurring once. This CDR3 contains 15 residues. V was clipped by 1 base and J by 4 bases; unmatched bases: 2. Per the germline V gene, CDR1 is SGDLS and CDR2 is YYNGEE. The clonotype was recovered from a woman in her forties who had been exposed to COVID-19. V gene TRBV9 combines with J gene TRBJ2-2; 9 bases agree with TRBD1. The sample consisted of PBMCs or T cells enriched from blood (not recorded which). DNA of the CDR3: TGTGCCAGCAGCGTAACAGGGGGCGGCACCGGGGAGCTGTTTTTT. Translation: CASSVTGGGTGELFF.